This TCR beta chain was sequenced in a study of shared T cell receptors in the human thymus (dated by TCRdb to the early 2020s). Study-level background: The study examined how self-reactive, shared T-cell receptor alpha chains are generated in the human thymus.

Libraries came from the immunoSEQ multiplex PCR assay. Here the immuneACCESS table is served through TCRdb, limited to in-frame sequences with V and J called. Missing clones are a known gap in these copies; in checked studies unresolved V genes cover under half, and the rest lacks a known reason. This sample comprises about 730,000 clones, 70% to 90% of them detected only once. Roughly 0.01% of the sample belongs to the ten largest clones. This clone was observed a single time. No antigen is known for it. The input lacks base qualities; no much larger clone sits a single base away. V is clipped by 3 bases and J by 8 bases, and the sequence between their germline boundaries is 27 bases long. The CDR3 measures 18 amino acids from cysteine to phenylalanine. Only the CDR3 DNA stays, 54 bases, in frame from base 1. Reading the germline V gene (reference sequence) gives CDR1 SGHKS and CDR2 YYEKEE. These data also formed part of another study, on human thymus T cells. According to the second study: Donors were immunologically healthy infants undergoing open corrective cardiac surgery for congenital heart defects in Finland. The thymus tissue came from surgical resects taken out during corrective cardiac surgery. V and J gene segment usage appeared biased in both thymic and peripheral blood repertoires. The related research found that thymic TCR repertoires overlapped highly between unrelated individuals. TCR alpha and beta repertoires from roughly eight infant thymus samples and a few related peripheral blood samples were characterized in the study. Donor ages ranging from roughly 7 to 250 days were recorded, and over 5 male and two female infants were included in the cohort. Thymocytes were released mechanically from tissue and stored at -70 °C as pellets of 10-30 million cells. Genomic DNA was extracted from frozen cell pellets with a QIAsymphony instrument. Using the immunoSEQ multiplex PCR assay, the TCRB and TCRAD loci were amplified from a standardized quantity of quality-controlled genomic DNA. Amplicons spanned the V(D)J region at a length sufficient to cover the CDR3 and identify V and J genes. Through the commercial immunoSEQ service, the amplicons were sequenced on an Illumina platform. Primer bias and sequencing errors were corrected using previously described methods, and TCRAD and TCRB definitions followed the IMGT database. immunoSEQ Analyzer 3.0 and VDJTools were used for repertoire analysis, which covered basic statistics, V/J segment usage, diversity estimates, rarefaction and pairwise overlap. To estimate diversity, the Chao1, ChaoE, Efron-Thisted, Shannon and inverse Simpson indices were applied, and diversity was also estimated on datasets down-sampled to the smallest sample. Repertoire overlap was assessed by strict matching of CDR3 nucleotide sequence, V gene and J gene, and clustering was done by Jaccard-based multidimensional scaling. On average, thymus samples yielded 810,000 or so unique TCRB clonotypes, whereas blood samples yielded about 80,000.

Material: thymocytes. Recombination connected TRBV5-5 to TRBJ2-1; TRBD1 is possibly the D segment (6 matching bases). The sequence came from a girl under three years old with a congenital heart defect. Donor details come from another sample of the same person, matched by shared clones. The DNA sequence follows: TGTGCCAGCAGCTGCTCCCGGGACACAATCCCCCATGGGGATGAGCAGTTCTTC. This codes for CASSCSRDTIPHGDEQFF.